Listed below are T cell receptor beta chains from one sample, sequenced in a study of patients and donors after allogeneic stem cell transplantation. TCRdb used MiXCR to reprocess the RT-PCR reads, holding one entry per CDR3 protein. The sample lists roughly 230,000 distinct CDR3 sequences; over 12% were seen once. Material for sequencing was blood, either unsorted or a sorted T cell fraction (not recorded which). The receptors were sampled from a human donor who was either an allogeneic HSCT recipient or a stem cell or donor lymphocyte infusion donor (not recorded which). It is not recorded whose cells these are; they may come from a transplant donor. The CDR3 runs from the conserved cysteine through the conserved F or W. Fields, in order: V gene, D gene, J gene, clone size, CDR3 protein, CDR3 DNA. A D gene is named only where the DNA matches it firmly. Clone size is shown for a subset of rows, as once, few, many or a class of expanded clone.

v_call: TRBV21-1
d_call: -
j_call: TRBJ2-7
clone_size: -
cdr3_aa: CASSKGIYGGRVKPSYEQYF
cdr3_nt: TGTGCCAGCAGCAAAGGCATATACGGCGGGAGGGTCAAACCCTCCTACGAGCAGTACTTC

v_call: TRBV2
d_call: TRBD2
j_call: TRBJ2-5
clone_size: few
cdr3_aa: CASSEILAGAGETQYF
cdr3_nt: TGTGCCAGCAGTGAAATCCTAGCGGGAGCGGGAGAGACCCAGTACTTC

v_call: TRBV9
d_call: -
j_call: TRBJ2-2
clone_size: few
cdr3_aa: CASTSTGELFF
cdr3_nt: TGTGCCAGCACCAGCACCGGGGAGCTGTTTTTT

v_call: TRBV9
d_call: -
j_call: TRBJ2-2
clone_size: -
cdr3_aa: CASSGASNTGELFF
cdr3_nt: TGTGCCAGCAGCGGGGCTTCGAACACCGGGGAGCTGTTTTTT

v_call: TRBV7-9
d_call: -
j_call: TRBJ1-3
clone_size: few
cdr3_aa: CASSLVPRGAGNTIYF
cdr3_nt: TGTGCCAGCAGCTTGGTTCCAAGGGGCGCCGGAAACACCATATATTTT

v_call: TRBV12-3/TRBV12-4
d_call: -
j_call: TRBJ1-4
clone_size: few
cdr3_aa: CASSFQGEKLFF
cdr3_nt: TGTGCCAGCAGTTTCCAGGGGGAAAAACTGTTTTTT

v_call: TRBV6-1
d_call: -
j_call: TRBJ1-1
clone_size: -
cdr3_aa: CASSHRGSLNTEAFF
cdr3_nt: TGTGCCAGCAGTCACCGCGGCAGCTTGAACACTGAAGCTTTCTTT

v_call: TRBV27
d_call: -
j_call: TRBJ2-7
clone_size: -
cdr3_aa: CASSLSTAGTYEQYF
cdr3_nt: TGTGCCAGCAGTTTATCGACGGCGGGAACCTACGAGCAGTACTTC

v_call: TRBV9
d_call: -
j_call: TRBJ2-3
clone_size: -
cdr3_aa: CASSPHPDPRSTDTQYF
cdr3_nt: TGTGCCAGCAGCCCTCACCCGGACCCTAGAAGCACAGATACGCAGTATTTT

v_call: TRBV7-2
d_call: -
j_call: TRBJ1-6
clone_size: -
cdr3_aa: CASSPGGTEPTPLHF
cdr3_nt: TGTGCCAGCAGCCCGGGGGGGACGGAGCCCACGCCCCTCCACTTT

v_call: TRBV5-1
d_call: -
j_call: TRBJ2-3
clone_size: -
cdr3_aa: CASSLVLSGQQDTQYF
cdr3_nt: TGCGCCAGCAGCTTGGTTTTGTCAGGGCAGCAAGATACGCAGTATTTT

v_call: TRBV2
d_call: -
j_call: TRBJ2-1
clone_size: -
cdr3_aa: CASNDPPGSGNNEQFF
cdr3_nt: TGTGCCAGCAATGACCCGCCCGGATCGGGTAACAATGAGCAGTTCTTC

v_call: TRBV4-3
d_call: -
j_call: TRBJ1-1
clone_size: few
cdr3_aa: CASSQGPGAVGTEAFF
cdr3_nt: TGCGCCAGCAGCCAAGGGCCGGGGGCCGTGGGCACTGAAGCTTTCTTT

v_call: TRBV11-3
d_call: -
j_call: TRBJ2-2
clone_size: -
cdr3_aa: CASSFDRGTGELFFF
cdr3_nt: -

v_call: TRBV29-1
d_call: -
j_call: TRBJ1-2
clone_size: few
cdr3_aa: CSVEEGEGGWSNYGYTF
cdr3_nt: TGCAGCGTTGAAGAGGGGGAGGGAGGGTGGTCTAACTATGGCTACACCTTC

v_call: TRBV10-3
d_call: -
j_call: TRBJ2-3
clone_size: few
cdr3_aa: CAISDGSTDTQYF
cdr3_nt: TGTGCCATCAGTGACGGCAGCACAGATACGCAGTATTTT

v_call: TRBV18
d_call: -
j_call: TRBJ1-5
clone_size: -
cdr3_aa: CASSPGGLGNQPQHF
cdr3_nt: TGTGCCAGCTCACCTGGGGGGTTAGGCAATCAGCCCCAGCATTTT

v_call: TRBV20-1
d_call: TRBD1
j_call: TRBJ2-1
clone_size: -
cdr3_aa: CSARGGQGWNEQFF
cdr3_nt: TGCAGTGCTAGAGGGGGACAGGGCTGGAATGAGCAGTTCTTC

v_call: TRBV7-2
d_call: TRBD2
j_call: TRBJ2-2
clone_size: -
cdr3_aa: CASSYTSGFTGELFF
cdr3_nt: TGTGCCAGCAGCTATACTAGCGGGTTCACCGGGGAGCTGTTTTTT

v_call: TRBV12-3/TRBV12-4
d_call: -
j_call: TRBJ1-4
clone_size: few
cdr3_aa: CASSLGRDNEKLFF
cdr3_nt: TGTGCCAGCAGTTTAGGCAGGGATAATGAAAAACTGTTTTTT